These T cell receptor beta chains were read from a single sample in a study of blood T cell repertoires in COVID-19. Repertoires were generated with immunoSEQ multiplex PCR, while TCRdb's copy carries only in-frame clones and drops some. The table lists 95,000 to 150,000 clones, approximately 80% of them singletons. Sequencing input: peripheral blood. The receptor source for this set is a woman aged 70-85 years with acute or convalescent COVID-19. Each CDR3 is given with its conserved first and last residue. The order of the fields is clone size, V gene, J gene, D gene, CDR3 DNA, CDR3 protein. The D gene is left open where the match is weak. Clone sizes are given selectively: once, few, many, or a class where the clone is expanded.

>few|TRBV6-5|TRBJ2-3|NA
TGTGCCAGCAGGTCTGGACAGTCCAGCACAGATACGCAGTATTTT
CASRSGQSSTDTQYF
>NA|TRBV5-8|TRBJ1-5|NA
TGTGCCAGCAGCTTGGGGACAGCCATCAATCAGCCCCAGCATTTT
CASSLGTAINQPQHF
>NA|TRBV18|TRBJ1-3|NA
TGTGCCAGCTCACCCCAACCCACAGTCTCTGGAAACACCATATATTTT
CASSPQPTVSGNTIYF
>once|TRBV4-3|TRBJ2-3|NA
TGCGCCAGCAGCCAAGATGGGGCAAGAAATACGCAGTATTTT
CASSQDGARNTQYF
>NA|TRBV12-3/TRBV12-4|TRBJ1-4|NA
TGTGCCAGCAGTTCAACAACTAATGAAAAACTGTTTTTT
CASSSTTNEKLFF
>NA|TRBV2|TRBJ2-7|TRBD1
TGTGCCAGCAGCGGACAGGGGGTCGGAGAGCAGTACTTC
CASSGQGVGEQYF
>few|TRBV4-3|TRBJ2-2|TRBD2
TGCGCCAGCAGCCAAGGACGGGGGGTCACCGGGGAGCTGTTTTTT
CASSQGRGVTGELFF
>once|TRBV11-2|TRBJ2-2|TRBD2
TGTGCCAGCAGCTCATGGACTAGCGGGGTTAGTCGATTTGCCGGGGAGCTGTTTTTT
CASSSWTSGVSRFAGELFF
>NA|TRBV18|TRBJ2-3|TRBD1
TGTGCCAGCTCACCGAGGACAGGGGGGCCCACAGATACGCAGTATTTT
CASSPRTGGPTDTQYF
>NA|TRBV11-3|TRBJ1-1|NA
TGTGCCAGCAGCCTAAGGGCAGGGTACACTGAAGCTTTCTTT
CASSLRAGYTEAFF
>NA|TRBV5-4|TRBJ1-2|NA
TGTGCCAGCAGCTTTGGACTCTACGAATCTATGGGCTATGGCTACACCTTC
CASSFGLYESMGYGYTF
>NA|TRBV29-1|TRBJ1-2|NA
TGCAGCGTCTCCCAGGGGAGACATGGCTACACCTTC
CSVSQGRHGYTF
>NA|TRBV9|TRBJ1-2|TRBD1
TGTGCCAGCAGCCAAGCGGGACAGGGATTTGGCTACACCTTC
CASSQAGQGFGYTF
>NA|TRBV18|TRBJ1-1|NA
TGTGCCAGCTCACCACCGTCGGGGAGGGCCACTGAAGCTTTCTTT
CASSPPSGRATEAFF
>NA|TRBV27|TRBJ2-4|TRBD1
TGTGCCAGCAGTTCTTACTGGTCCGGGGACAGGGAGGCCAAAAACATTCAGTACTTC
CASSSYWSGDREAKNIQYF
>NA|TRBV6-6|TRBJ2-2|TRBD2
TGTGCCAGCGCGCTTTGGGGGGGAGGCACCGGGGAGCTGTTTTTT
CASALWGGGTGELFF
>NA|TRBV12-3/TRBV12-4|TRBJ1-2|NA
TGTGCCAGCAGTCTCAGAAACGAAGGCTACACCTTC
CASSLRNEGYTF
>NA|TRBV11-3|TRBJ2-1|TRBD1
TGTGCCAGCAGCTCGCAGGGGGCGTATGAGCAGTTCTTC
CASSSQGAYEQFF
>NA|TRBV19|TRBJ1-2|TRBD1
TGTGCCAGTAGTATGCAACAGGGGGCGTATGGCTACACCTTC
CASSMQQGAYGYTF
>NA|TRBV4-3|TRBJ1-2|NA
TGCGCCAGCAGCCAAGATTGGGCAGGGTACTATGGCTACACCTTC
CASSQDWAGYYGYTF
>NA|TRBV6-2/TRBV6-3|TRBJ2-5|NA
TGTGCCAGCAGTTACGCGCGAAGGGGGCAAGAGACCCAGTACTTC
CASSYARRGQETQYF
>NA|TRBV6-5|TRBJ1-6|NA
TGTGCCAGCAAACCAGAGAGCACGGGAAGGTTCCACTTT
CASKPESTGRFHF
>NA|TRBV2|TRBJ1-1|NA
TGTGCCAGCAGTGAAGAGGTGTGGAGACCGTACCCTGAAGCTTTCTTT
CASSEEVWRPYPEAFF
>NA|TRBV24-1|TRBJ1-1|NA
TGTGCCACCAGTGATCCCCGGCAGGGGAACACTGAAGCTTTCTTT
CATSDPRQGNTEAFF
>NA|TRBV6-5|TRBJ1-6|TRBD1
TGTGCCAGCAGCCTCCGGACAGGGAATTCACCCCTCCACTTT
CASSLRTGNSPLHF
>NA|TRBV6-5|TRBJ1-1|TRBD1
TGTGCCACCAGTACTTGGACAGGGGAAGCTTTCTTT
CATSTWTGEAFF
>few|TRBV19|TRBJ1-5|TRBD1
TGTGCCAGTAGTGCCAGGACAGGGGCTGATAGCAATCAGCCCCAGCATTTT
CASSARTGADSNQPQHF
>NA|TRBV6-6|TRBJ1-5|NA
TGTGCCAGCAGTTACGTTAATAGCAATCAGCCCCAGCATTTT
CASSYVNSNQPQHF
>NA|TRBV7-2|TRBJ1-2|NA
TGTGCCAGCAGCTTAGCGGAGGGTATGGGCTACACCTTC
CASSLAEGMGYTF
>NA|TRBV2|TRBJ2-5|TRBD1
TGTGCCAGCAGTGAATGGGGGACAGGTATCGGAGAGACCCAGTACTTC
CASSEWGTGIGETQYF